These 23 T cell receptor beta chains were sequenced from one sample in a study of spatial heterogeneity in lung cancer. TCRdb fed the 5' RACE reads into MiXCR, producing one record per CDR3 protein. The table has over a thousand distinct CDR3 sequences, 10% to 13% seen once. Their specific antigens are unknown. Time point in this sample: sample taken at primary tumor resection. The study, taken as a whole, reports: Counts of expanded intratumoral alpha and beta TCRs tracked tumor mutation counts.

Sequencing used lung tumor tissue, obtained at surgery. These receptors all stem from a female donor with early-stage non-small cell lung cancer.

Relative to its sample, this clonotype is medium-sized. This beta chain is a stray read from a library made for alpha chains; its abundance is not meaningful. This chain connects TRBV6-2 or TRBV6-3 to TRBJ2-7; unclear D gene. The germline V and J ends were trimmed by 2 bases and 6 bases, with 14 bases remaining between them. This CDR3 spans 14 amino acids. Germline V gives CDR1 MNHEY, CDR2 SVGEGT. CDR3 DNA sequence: TGTGCCAGCAGTTACGGATCATCTTTTGGCGAGCAGTACTTC. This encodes CASSYGSSFGEQYF.

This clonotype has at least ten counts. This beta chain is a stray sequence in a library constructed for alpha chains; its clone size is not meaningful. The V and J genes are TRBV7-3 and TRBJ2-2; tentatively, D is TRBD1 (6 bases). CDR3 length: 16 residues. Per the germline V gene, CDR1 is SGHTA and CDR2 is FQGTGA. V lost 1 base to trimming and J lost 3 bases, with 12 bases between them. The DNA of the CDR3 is TGTGCCAGCAGCTTAAATATGGGGGCGGACACCGGGGAGCTGTTTTTT. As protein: CASSLNMGADTGELFF. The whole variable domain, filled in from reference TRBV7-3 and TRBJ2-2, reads GAGVSQTPSNKVTEKGKYVELRCDPISGHTALYWYRQSLGQGPEFLIYFQGTGAADDSGLPNDRFFAVRPEGSVSTLKIQRTERGDSAVYLCASSLNMGADTGELFFGEGSRLTVL.

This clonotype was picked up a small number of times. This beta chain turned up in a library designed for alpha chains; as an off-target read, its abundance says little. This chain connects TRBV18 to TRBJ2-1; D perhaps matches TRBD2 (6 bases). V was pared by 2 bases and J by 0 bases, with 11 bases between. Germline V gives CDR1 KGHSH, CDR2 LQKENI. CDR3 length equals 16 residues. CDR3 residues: CASSPDGGASYNEQFF. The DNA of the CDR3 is TGTGCCAGCTCACCAGACGGGGGTGCCTCCTACAATGAGCAGTTCTTC.

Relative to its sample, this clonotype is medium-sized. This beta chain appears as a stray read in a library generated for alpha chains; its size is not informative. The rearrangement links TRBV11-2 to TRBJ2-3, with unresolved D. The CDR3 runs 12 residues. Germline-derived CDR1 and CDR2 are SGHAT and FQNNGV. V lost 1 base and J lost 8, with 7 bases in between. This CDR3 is CASSLVRGTQYF. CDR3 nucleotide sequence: TGTGCCAGCAGCTTAGTACGCGGTACGCAGTATTTT. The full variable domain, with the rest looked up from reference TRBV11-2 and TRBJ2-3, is EAGVAQSPRYKIIEKRQSVAFWCNPISGHATLYWYQQILGQGPKLLIQFQNNGVVDDSQLPKDRFSAERLKGVDSTLKIQPAKLEDSAVYLCASSLVRGTQYFGPGTRLTVL.

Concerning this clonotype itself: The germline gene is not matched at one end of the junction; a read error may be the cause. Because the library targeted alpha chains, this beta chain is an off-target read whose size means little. Written as DNA, the CDR3 is TGTGCCGGCAGCTTAACCGGGACAGGGTCCTACGAGCAGTACTTC. Protein: CAGSLTGTGSYEQYF. J is TRBJ2-7 and V is TRBV11-3; 9 bases line up with TRBD1. In germline, CDR1 is SGHNT, CDR2 YENEEA. The CDR3 has 15 amino acids. Combining the CDR3 with reference TRBV11-3 and TRBJ2-7 gives the whole variable domain EAGVVQSPRYKIIEKKQPVAFWCNPISGHNTLYWYLQNLGQGPELLIRYENEEAVDDSQLPKDRFSAERLKGVDSTLKIQPAELGDSAVYLCAGSLTGTGSYEQYFGPGTRLTVT.

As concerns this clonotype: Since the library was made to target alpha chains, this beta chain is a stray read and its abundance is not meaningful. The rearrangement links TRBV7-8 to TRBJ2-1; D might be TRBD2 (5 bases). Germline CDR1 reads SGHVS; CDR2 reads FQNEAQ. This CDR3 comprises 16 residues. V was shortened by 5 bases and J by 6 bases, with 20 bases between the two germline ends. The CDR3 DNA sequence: TGTGCCAGCAGCCCCCAACTAGGTAAACTAGGCAATGAGCAGTTCTTC. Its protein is CASSPQLGKLGNEQFF.

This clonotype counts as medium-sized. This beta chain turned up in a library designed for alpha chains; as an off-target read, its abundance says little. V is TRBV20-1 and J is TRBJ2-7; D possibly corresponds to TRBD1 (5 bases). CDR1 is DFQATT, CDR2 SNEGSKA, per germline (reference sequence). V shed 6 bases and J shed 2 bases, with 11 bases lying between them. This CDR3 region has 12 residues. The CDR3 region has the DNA TGCAGTGCAATAGACAGAGCCTACGAGCAGTACTTC. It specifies CSAIDRAYEQYF.

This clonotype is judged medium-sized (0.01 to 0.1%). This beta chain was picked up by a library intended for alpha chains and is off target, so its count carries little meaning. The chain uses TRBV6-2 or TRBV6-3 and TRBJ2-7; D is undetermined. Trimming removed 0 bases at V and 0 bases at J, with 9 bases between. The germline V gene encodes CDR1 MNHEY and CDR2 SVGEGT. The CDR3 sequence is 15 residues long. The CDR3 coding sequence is TGTGCCAGCAGTTACTCAGGCCCGAGCTCCTACGAGCAGTACTTC. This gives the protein CASSYSGPSSYEQYF.

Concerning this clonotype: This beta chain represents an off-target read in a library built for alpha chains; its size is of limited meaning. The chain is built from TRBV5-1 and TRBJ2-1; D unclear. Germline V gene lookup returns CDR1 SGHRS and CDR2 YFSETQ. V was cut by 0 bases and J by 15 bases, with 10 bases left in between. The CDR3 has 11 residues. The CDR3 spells CASSLELERFF. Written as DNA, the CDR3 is TGCGCCAGCAGCTTGGAGCTCGAGAGGTTCTTC.

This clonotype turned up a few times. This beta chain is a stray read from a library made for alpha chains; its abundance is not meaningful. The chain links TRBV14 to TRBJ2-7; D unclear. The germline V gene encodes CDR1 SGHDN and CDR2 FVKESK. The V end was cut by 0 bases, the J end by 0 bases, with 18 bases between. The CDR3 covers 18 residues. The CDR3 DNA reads TGTGCCAGCAGCCAAGAATGGTCAAGCATTCCTTTCTCCTACGAGCAGTACTTC. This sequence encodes CASSQEWSSIPFSYEQYF.

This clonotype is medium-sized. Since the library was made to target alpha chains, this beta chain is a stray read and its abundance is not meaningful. The CDR3 sequence: CASSLWLANTGELFF. DNA for the CDR3: TGTGCCAGCAGCTTGTGGCTAGCGAACACCGGGGAGCTGTTTTTT. V and J are TRBV7-9 and TRBJ2-2, with no clear D. Germline V CDR1 and CDR2: SEHNR, FQNEAQ (reference sequence). The CDR3 runs to 15 residues. Deletions cut 3 bases from V and 0 bases from J, with 8 bases between.

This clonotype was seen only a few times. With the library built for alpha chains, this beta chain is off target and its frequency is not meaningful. The DNA for the CDR3 is TGTGCCAGCAGCCTTGGGGGGAGGGCCGGTGAAGCTTTCTTT. Translating it yields CASSLGGRAGEAFF. The V call is TRBV12-3 or TRBV12-4, the J call TRBJ1-1; TRBD1 is a possible D gene (5 bases). Trimming removed 6 bases at V and 7 bases at J, with 18 bases between. The CDR3 runs 14 residues.

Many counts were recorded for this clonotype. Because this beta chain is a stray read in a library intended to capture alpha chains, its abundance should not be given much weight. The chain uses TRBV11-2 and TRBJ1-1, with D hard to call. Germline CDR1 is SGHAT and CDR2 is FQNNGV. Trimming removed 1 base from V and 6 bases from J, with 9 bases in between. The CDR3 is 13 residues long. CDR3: CASSLGLVPEAFF. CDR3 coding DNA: TGTGCCAGCAGCTTAGGTCTCGTCCCTGAAGCTTTCTTT. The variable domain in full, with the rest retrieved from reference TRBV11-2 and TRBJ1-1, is EAGVAQSPRYKIIEKRQSVAFWCNPISGHATLYWYQQILGQGPKLLIQFQNNGVVDDSQLPKDRFSAERLKGVDSTLKIQPAKLEDSAVYLCASSLGLVPEAFFGQGTRLTVV.

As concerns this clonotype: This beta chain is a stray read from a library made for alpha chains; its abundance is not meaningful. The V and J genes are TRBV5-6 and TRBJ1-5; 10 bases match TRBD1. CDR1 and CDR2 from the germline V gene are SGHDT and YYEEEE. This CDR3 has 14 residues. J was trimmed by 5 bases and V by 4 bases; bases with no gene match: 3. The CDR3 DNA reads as TGTGCCAGCAGCCGACAGGGGGCTCATCAGCCCCAGCATTTT. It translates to CASSRQGAHQPQHF.

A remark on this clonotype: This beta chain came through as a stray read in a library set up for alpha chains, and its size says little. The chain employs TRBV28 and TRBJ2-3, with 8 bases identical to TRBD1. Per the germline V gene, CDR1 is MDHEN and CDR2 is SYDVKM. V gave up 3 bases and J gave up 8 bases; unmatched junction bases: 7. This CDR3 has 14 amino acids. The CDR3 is CASSLTGASGTQYF. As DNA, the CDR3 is TGTGCCAGCAGTTTGACAGGGGCCAGTGGTACGCAGTATTTT.

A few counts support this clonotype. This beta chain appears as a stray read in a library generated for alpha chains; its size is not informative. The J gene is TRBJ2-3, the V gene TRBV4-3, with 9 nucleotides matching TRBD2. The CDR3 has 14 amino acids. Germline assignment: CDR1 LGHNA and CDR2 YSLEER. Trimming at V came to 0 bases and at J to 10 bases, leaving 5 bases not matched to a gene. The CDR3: CASSQDRGLAAQYF. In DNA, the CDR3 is TGCGCCAGCAGCCAAGATCGGGGACTAGCTGCGCAGTATTTT.

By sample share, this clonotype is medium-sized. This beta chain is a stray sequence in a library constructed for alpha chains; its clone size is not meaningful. For the CDR3, the DNA is TGTGCCAGTAGTATCTCGGGAACGAGGACCGGGGAGCTGTTTTTT. The encoded protein is CASSISGTRTGELFF. The V and J genes are TRBV19 and TRBJ2-2; TRBD2 might be the D (5 bases). V shed 3 bases and J shed 5 bases, with 13 bases lying between them. CDR3 length: 15 residues. Germline values: CDR1 LNHDA, CDR2 SQIVND (reference sequence).

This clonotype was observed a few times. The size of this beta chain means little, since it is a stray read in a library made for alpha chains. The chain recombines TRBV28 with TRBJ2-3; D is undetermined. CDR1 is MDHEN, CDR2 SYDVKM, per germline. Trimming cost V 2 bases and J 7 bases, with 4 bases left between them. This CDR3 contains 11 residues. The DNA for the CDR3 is TGTGCCAGCAGTTTAGGGAATACGCAGTATTTT. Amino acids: CASSLGNTQYF.

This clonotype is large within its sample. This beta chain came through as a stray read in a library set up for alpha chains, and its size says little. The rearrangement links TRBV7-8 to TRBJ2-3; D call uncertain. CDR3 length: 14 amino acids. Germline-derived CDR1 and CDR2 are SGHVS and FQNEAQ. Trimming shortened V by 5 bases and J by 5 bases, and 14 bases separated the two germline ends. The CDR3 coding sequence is TGTGCCAGCAGCCCCCAGCCAAGAGGAGATACGCAGTATTTT. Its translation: CASSPQPRGDTQYF.

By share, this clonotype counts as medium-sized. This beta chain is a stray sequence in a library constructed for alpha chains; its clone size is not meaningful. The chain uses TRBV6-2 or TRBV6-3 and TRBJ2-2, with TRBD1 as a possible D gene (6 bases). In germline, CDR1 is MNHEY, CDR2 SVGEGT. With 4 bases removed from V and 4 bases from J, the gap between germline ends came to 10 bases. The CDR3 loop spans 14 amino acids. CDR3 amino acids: CASSLDRFTGELFF. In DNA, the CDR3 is TGTGCCAGCAGTTTAGACAGGTTCACCGGGGAGCTGTTTTTT.

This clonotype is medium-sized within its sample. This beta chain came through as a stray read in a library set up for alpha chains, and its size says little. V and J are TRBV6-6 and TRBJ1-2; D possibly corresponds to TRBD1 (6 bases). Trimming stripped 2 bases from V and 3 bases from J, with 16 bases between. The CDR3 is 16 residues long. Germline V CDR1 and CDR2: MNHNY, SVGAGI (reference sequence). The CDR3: CASSYKGEMPDYGYTF. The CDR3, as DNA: TGTGCCAGCAGTTACAAGGGGGAGATGCCTGACTATGGCTACACCTTC.

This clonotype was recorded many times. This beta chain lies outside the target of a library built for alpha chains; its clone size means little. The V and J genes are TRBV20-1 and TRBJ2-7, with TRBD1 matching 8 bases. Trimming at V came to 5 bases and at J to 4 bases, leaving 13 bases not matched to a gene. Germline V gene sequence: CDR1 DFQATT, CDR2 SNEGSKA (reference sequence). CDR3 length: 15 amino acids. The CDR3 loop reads CSAEEGTGIKYEQYF. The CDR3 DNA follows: TGCAGTGCTGAAGAAGGGACAGGAATTAAATACGAGCAGTACTTC.

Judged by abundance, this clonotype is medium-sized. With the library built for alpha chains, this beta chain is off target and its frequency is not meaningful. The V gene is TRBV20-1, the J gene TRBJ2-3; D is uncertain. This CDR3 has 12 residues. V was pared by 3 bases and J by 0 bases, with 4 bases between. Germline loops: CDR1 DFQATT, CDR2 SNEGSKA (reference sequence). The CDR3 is CSASYSTDTQYF. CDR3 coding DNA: TGCAGTGCTAGTTATAGCACAGATACGCAGTATTTT.